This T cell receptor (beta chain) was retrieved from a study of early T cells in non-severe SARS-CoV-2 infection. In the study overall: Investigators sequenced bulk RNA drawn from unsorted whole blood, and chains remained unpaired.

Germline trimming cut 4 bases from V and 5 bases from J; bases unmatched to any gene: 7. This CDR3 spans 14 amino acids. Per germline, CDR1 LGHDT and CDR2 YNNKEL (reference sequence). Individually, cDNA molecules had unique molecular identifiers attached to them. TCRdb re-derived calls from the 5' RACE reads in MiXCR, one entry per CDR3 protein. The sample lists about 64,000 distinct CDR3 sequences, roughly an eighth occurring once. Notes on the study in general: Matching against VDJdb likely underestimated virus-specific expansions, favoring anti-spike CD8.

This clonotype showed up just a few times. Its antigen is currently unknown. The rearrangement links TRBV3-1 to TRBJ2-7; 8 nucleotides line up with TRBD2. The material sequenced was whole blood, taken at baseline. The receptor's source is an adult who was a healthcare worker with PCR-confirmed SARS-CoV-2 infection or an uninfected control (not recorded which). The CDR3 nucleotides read TGTGCCAGCAGCCCGGGACTAGGTCCCAACGAGCAGTACTTC. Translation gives CASSPGLGPNEQYF.